This entry lists 13 T cell receptor beta chains sequenced from one sample in a study of cytomegalovirus exposure and HLA in healthy donors. In the PCR, 60 Vbeta and 13 Jbeta primers were used. Some clones are missing from TCRdb's copy, which holds only in-frame ones; the method was immunoSEQ multiplex PCR. The sample lists some 150,000 clones; around four fifths were seen once. What was sequenced was PBMCs. The receptors shown here come from a boy aged 2 to 10 in good health and CMV-seronegative.

This clone showed up just a few times. The rearrangement uses TRBV5-6 and TRBJ2-2, with no clear D. This CDR3 is built from 12 residues. In germline, CDR1 is SGHDT, CDR2 YYEEEE. V lost 6 bases and J lost 6, with 9 bases in between. The CDR3 coding sequence is TGTGCCAGCAACCCCCGGTCCGGGGAGCTGTTTTTT. It yields the protein CASNPRSGELFF.

Details on this clone: This sample includes further DNA sequences coding for the same CDR3. As DNA, the CDR3 is TGTGCCAGCAGGGAATGGGGACAGGGTTTTGAAAAACTGTTTTTT. Translated: CASREWGQGFEKLFF. The chain couples TRBV2 to TRBJ1-4, with 9 bases lining up with TRBD1. From germline, CDR1 is SNHLY and CDR2 FYNNEI. The CDR3 is 15 amino acids. With 6 bases clipped from V and 7 bases from J, the junction kept 9 bases outside the gene matches.

The chain is built from TRBV5-1 and TRBJ2-7, with 7 bases aligning to TRBD2. The germline V gene has CDR1 SGHRS and CDR2 YFSETQ. Unmatched junction bases numbered 13, after V lost 6 bases and J lost 10 bases. The CDR3 spans 13 residues. The CDR3 loop reads CASMLEGGPRQYF. The CDR3 DNA sequence: TGCGCCAGCATGTTGGAGGGAGGGCCGCGTCAGTACTTC.

The gene calls are TRBV19 and TRBJ2-5, with D uncertain. Germline lookup yields CDR1 LNHDA and CDR2 SQIVND (reference sequence). The CDR3 has 13 residues. V was trimmed by 5 bases and J by 5 bases, leaving 12 bases between them. In DNA form, the CDR3 reads TGTGCCAGTAGTCCCAGTGTGCGGGAGACCCAGTACTTC. Protein product: CASSPSVRETQYF.

This sequence joins TRBV25-1 and TRBJ2-1; TRBD1 agrees at 7 bases. The junction had 5 bases not matched to a gene; V was cut back by 3 bases and J by 6 bases. Per germline, CDR1 MGHDK and CDR2 SYGVNS. The CDR3 consists of 14 residues. This chain's CDR3 is CASSDGTDLNEQFF. DNA of the CDR3: TGTGCCAGCAGTGACGGGACAGACCTCAATGAGCAGTTCTTC.

The chain combines TRBV5-4 with TRBJ2-7, with a tentative D call TRBD1 (6 bases). There are 17 residues in the CDR3. CDR1 SGHNT and CDR2 YYREEE come from the germline V gene (reference sequence). The V gene lost 6 bases and the J gene lost 2 bases, with 24 bases spanning the gap. This chain's CDR3 is CASKKGTRDDVAYEQYF. The CDR3 region has the DNA TGTGCCAGCAAAAAAGGGACACGCGATGACGTGGCCTACGAGCAGTACTTC.

The chain combines TRBV2 with TRBJ2-1; 10 positions agree with TRBD1. Trimming at V came to 7 bases and at J to 4 bases, leaving 1 base not matched to a gene. The CDR3 covers 13 residues. The germline V gene encodes CDR1 SNHLY and CDR2 FYNNEI. CDR3 sequence (DNA): TGTGCCAGCACGGGACAGGGGTACAATGAGCAGTTCTTC. It encodes CASTGQGYNEQFF.

In DNA, the CDR3 is TGTGCCAGCAGTGACGGCGGGACGGTGAACACCGGGGAGCTGTTTTTT. Its translation: CASSDGGTVNTGELFF. The chain uses TRBV6-4 and TRBJ2-2; perhaps TRBD2 as D (6 bases). Germline V lookup: CDR1 MRHNA, CDR2 SNTAGT. V lost 2 bases and J 1 base, leaving 11 bases between the germline ends. The CDR3 extends over 16 amino acids.

The chain is built from TRBV5-6 and TRBJ2-7; no firm D call. Trimming cost V 4 bases and J 6 bases, with 8 bases left between them. This CDR3 spans 11 amino acids. Per germline, CDR1 SGHDT and CDR2 YYEEEE. The CDR3: CASSLYSEQYF. Here the CDR3 DNA reads TGTGCCAGCAGCCTGTACAGCGAGCAGTACTTC.

The rearrangement joins TRBV6-5 to TRBJ2-2; 9 bases align to TRBD1. The CDR3 totals 16 residues. Trimming at V came to 4 bases and at J to 4 bases, leaving 7 bases not matched to a gene. Germline lookup yields CDR1 MNHEY and CDR2 SVGAGI. The CDR3 coding sequence is TGTGCCAGCAGTTTGAGGACAGGGGTCCTCACCGGGGAGCTGTTTTTT. Its translation: CASSLRTGVLTGELFF.

This chain joins TRBV6-1 and TRBJ2-5; no definite D call. V was clipped by 10 bases and J by 2 bases, with 11 bases between them. The CDR3 is 12 residues long. Germline CDR1 MNHNS, CDR2 SASEGT. DNA for the CDR3: TGTGCCACGAGCAACTTACAAGAGACCCAGTACTTC. This sequence encodes CATSNLQETQYF.

The chain's CDR3 is CASSRRSQRPSRYEQYF. The CDR3 region has the DNA TGTGCCAGCAGTCGTAGGTCGCAGCGACCCTCCCGCTACGAGCAGTACTTC. V is TRBV21-1 and J is TRBJ2-7; the table's D call, TRBD2, has no DNA check behind it. TRBV21-1 is reported as a pseudogene. CDR3 length: 17 amino acids.

This chain joins TRBV5-4 and TRBJ2-7; D may be TRBD2 (7 bases). Germline loops: CDR1 SGHNT, CDR2 YYREEE (reference sequence). The V gene lost 1 base and the J gene lost 4 bases, with 15 bases spanning the gap. This CDR3 has 15 residues. The CDR3 coding sequence is TGTGCCAGCAGCTTGCGGGGGGCATCTGCTTACGAGCAGTACTTC. Its protein is CASSLRGASAYEQYF.